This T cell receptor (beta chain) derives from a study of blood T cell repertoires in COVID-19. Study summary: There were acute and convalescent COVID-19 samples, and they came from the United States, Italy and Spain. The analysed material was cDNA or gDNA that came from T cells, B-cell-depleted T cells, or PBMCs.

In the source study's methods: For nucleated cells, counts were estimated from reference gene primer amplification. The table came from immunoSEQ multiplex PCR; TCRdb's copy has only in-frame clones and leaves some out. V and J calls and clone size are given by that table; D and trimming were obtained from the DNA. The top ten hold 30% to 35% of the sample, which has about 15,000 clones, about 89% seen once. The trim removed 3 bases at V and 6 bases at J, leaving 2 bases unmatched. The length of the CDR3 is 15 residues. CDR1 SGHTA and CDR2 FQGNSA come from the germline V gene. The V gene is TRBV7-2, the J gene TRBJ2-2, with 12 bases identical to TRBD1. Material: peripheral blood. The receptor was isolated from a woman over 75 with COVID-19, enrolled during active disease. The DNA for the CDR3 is TGTGCCAGCAGCTTCCGGGACAGGGGGCCCGGGGAGCTGTTTTTT. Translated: CASSFRDRGPGELFF.